The 3 T cell receptor beta chains below come from one sample, sequenced in a study of OX40 agonist ivuxolimab in advanced cancers. Libraries came from the immunoSEQ multiplex PCR assay. TCRdb retrieved this table from immuneACCESS and kept in-frame rearrangements only. Not all clones are present; in checked studies, unresolved V genes account for under half, and no reason is known for the remainder. This sample comprises approximately 40,000 clones, 88% of them detected only once. The ten top clones hold 9.5% to 15% of the sample. The sample in question was CD4+ or CD8+ T cells sorted from blood, obtained in a trial of the OX40 agonist ivuxolimab. The receptors come from an adult with an advanced solid tumor such as melanoma, head and neck, liver or kidney cancer.

This sequence joins TRBV11-2 and TRBJ2-7, with TRBD2 matching over 11 bases. With 5 bases clipped from V and 4 bases from J, the junction kept 4 bases outside the gene matches. The length of the CDR3 is 14 residues. CDR1 is SGHAT, CDR2 FQNNGV, per germline. The CDR3 is CASSLLAGGYEQYF. In DNA, the CDR3 is TGTGCCAGCAGCCTTCTAGCGGGAGGTTACGAGCAGTACTTC. Based on the CDR3 plus reference TRBV11-2 and TRBJ2-7, the full variable domain is EAGVAQSPRYKIIEKRQSVAFWCNPISGHATLYWYQQILGQGPKLLIQFQNNGVVDDSQLPKDRFSAERLKGVDSTLKIQPAKLEDSAVYLCASSLLAGGYEQYFGPGTRLTVT.

The rearrangement links TRBV2 to TRBJ1-6; D gene unclear. The V gene's germline CDR1 is SNHLY and CDR2 FYNNEI. V lost 6 bases, J lost 7 bases, and 25 bases lay in between. The CDR3 covers 18 residues. The CDR3 nucleotides are TGTGCCAGCAGGGGTAGACCTTCAGCGGGCCTTCCAAATTCACCCCTCCACTTT. Protein: CASRGRPSAGLPNSPLHF.

This clone was found once. The chain carries TRBV10-1 and TRBJ2-4, with D perhaps being TRBD1 or TRBD2 (5 bases each). Germline lookup yields CDR1 WNHNN and CDR2 SYGVQD (reference sequence). The V end lost 6 bases, the J end lost 1 base, and 25 bases lay between the germline ends. The CDR3 is 19 residues long. CDR3 region: CASSPKTGGDRWAKNIQYF. Here the CDR3 DNA reads TGCGCCAGCAGCCCCAAGACGGGTGGGGACCGATGGGCCAAAAACATTCAGTACTTC.